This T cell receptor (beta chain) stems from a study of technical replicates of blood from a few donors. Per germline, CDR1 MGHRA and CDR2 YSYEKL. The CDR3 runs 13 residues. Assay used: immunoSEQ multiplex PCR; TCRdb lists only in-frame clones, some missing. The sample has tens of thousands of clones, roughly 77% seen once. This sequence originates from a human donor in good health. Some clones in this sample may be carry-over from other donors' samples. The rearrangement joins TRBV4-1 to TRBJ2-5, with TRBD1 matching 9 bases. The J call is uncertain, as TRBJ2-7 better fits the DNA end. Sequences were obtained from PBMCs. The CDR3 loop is CASSRDRDYEQYF. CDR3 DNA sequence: TGCGCCAGCTCACGGGACAGGGATTACGAGCAGTACTTC.